This T cell receptor (beta chain) was recorded in a study of blood T cells in healthy people across ages. Study results and caveats: Comparison with aged donors showed that long-lived donors had more naive CD4+ cells and higher diversity.

The authors extracted at least 5 micrograms of total RNA per sample. Then a second PCR, running about 7 to 11 cycles, was carried out with a sample-barcoded 5' primer and a J-beta primer mix. Each cDNA molecule, via a template-switch adaptor with 12 random nucleotides, was tagged. MiXCR was run by TCRdb on the 5' RACE reads, yielding one entry per CDR3 protein. Of some 880,000 distinct CDR3 sequences listed, roughly 40% are singletons. This clonotype was counted between two and nine times. Its specificity is unknown. The origin of this receptor is a man aged 18 to 35 in good health. The source material was blood.

CDR3 loop: CASSDSSGGQETQYF. CDR3 nucleotide sequence: TGTGCCAGCAGTGACAGTTCAGGGGGCCAAGAGACCCAGTACTTC. The chain uses TRBV2 and TRBJ2-5; 7 nucleotides agree with TRBD1. This CDR3 comprises 15 residues. Germline V gene data show CDR1 as SNHLY and CDR2 as FYNNEI. J was trimmed by 1 base and V by 3 bases; bases with no gene match: 5.